A single sample is the source of the 22 T cell receptor beta chains below, sequenced in a study of blood T cell repertoires in COVID-19. The data were produced by immunoSEQ multiplex PCR, yet TCRdb's version contains in-frame clones alone and is incomplete. Among about 200,000 clones, approximately 82% were seen once, and the ten largest hold roughly 6.9%. Sequenced material: peripheral blood. Receptors originate from a human donor with acute or convalescent COVID-19. The donor label of this sample is uncertain.

The chain has TRBV3-1 (or the pseudogene TRBV3-2) and TRBJ1-4; TRBD1 matches at 10 bases. The CDR3 has 17 amino acids. V was clipped by 6 bases and J by 8 bases; unmatched bases: 15. Per germline, CDR1 LGHDT and CDR2 YNNKEL (reference sequence). Written as DNA, the CDR3 is TGTGCCAGCAGGCCATTGACAGGGGGCGGTATCGGGGAAAAACTGTTTTTT. Amino acids: CASRPLTGGGIGEKLFF.

Many counts were recorded for this clone. The CDR3, as DNA: TGTGCCAGCAGCCGACAGGGACCCTCTGGAAACACCATATATTTT. This gives the protein CASSRQGPSGNTIYF. The chain carries TRBV7-6 and TRBJ1-3; 7 bases map to TRBD1. Germline trimming cut 5 bases from V and 0 bases from J; bases unmatched to any gene: 4. This CDR3 is 15 amino acids long. Germline lookup yields CDR1 SGHVS and CDR2 FNYEAQ.

The chain combines TRBV12-5 with TRBJ2-1; a possible D gene is TRBD2 (6 bases). CDR3 length: 17 amino acids. Germline V lookup: CDR1 LGHNT, CDR2 FRNRAP. Trimming removed 0 bases from V and 15 bases from J, with 27 bases in between. The CDR3 protein is CASGLVLSPYREWSPFF. The CDR3 DNA reads as TGTGCTAGTGGTTTGGTACTGTCCCCATACCGGGAGTGGAGTCCGTTCTTC.

As for this clone: The sample has other DNA sequences that encode this CDR3 too. The J gene is TRBJ1-5, the V gene TRBV2, with D unresolved. Trimming stripped 2 bases from V and 7 bases from J, with 6 bases between. This CDR3 is built from 12 residues. Germline assignment: CDR1 SNHLY and CDR2 FYNNEI. This chain's CDR3 is CASSERVQPQHF. DNA of the CDR3: TGTGCCAGCAGTGAACGGGTCCAGCCCCAGCATTTT. The whole variable domain, remainder taken from reference TRBV2 and TRBJ1-5, is EPEVTQTPSHQVTQMGQEVILRCVPISNHLYFYWYRQILGQKVEFLVSFYNNEISEKSEIFDDQFSVERPDGSNFTLKIRSTKLEDSAMYFCASSERVQPQHFGDGTRLSIL.

The rearrangement links TRBV28 to TRBJ2-5; TRBD2 matches at 7 bases. The CDR3 is 13 residues long. V lost 6 bases, J lost 2 bases, and 3 bases stayed unmatched. Germline lookup yields CDR1 MDHEN and CDR2 SYDVKM. The CDR3 here is CASRVGGQETQYF. CDR3 DNA sequence: TGTGCCAGCAGGGTGGGGGGGCAAGAGACCCAGTACTTC.

The V gene is TRBV5-6, the J gene TRBJ2-3, with 8 bases that match TRBD1. The germline gives CDR1 SGHDT, CDR2 YYEEEE. The J segment lost 4 bases and the V segment lost 1 base, leaving 5 bases of the junction unmatched. CDR3 length: 15 amino acids. CDR3 in DNA: TGTGCCAGCAGCTTGAAGCAGGGGGCCCCAGATACGCAGTATTTT. Translated: CASSLKQGAPDTQYF.

The gene calls are TRBV10-3 and TRBJ1-1; the D is unclear. Trimming shortened V by 3 bases and J by 4 bases, and 15 bases separated the two germline ends. CDR3 length: 15 residues. The germline CDR1 and CDR2 sequences are ENHRY and SYGVKD. CDR3 DNA: TGTGCCATCAGTGACGGATCGGGTTTTGGCACTGAAGCTTTCTTT. Translated: CAISDGSGFGTEAFF.

J is TRBJ2-6 and V is TRBV6-2 or TRBV6-3, with 8 bases fitting TRBD2. The CDR3 runs 18 residues. In germline, CDR1 is MNHEY, CDR2 SVGEGT. With 5 bases clipped from V and 0 bases from J, the junction kept 9 bases outside the gene matches. The CDR3 sequence: CASSRTGLASSGANVLTF. The CDR3 DNA sequence: TGTGCCAGCAGTCGCACCGGACTAGCTTCCTCTGGGGCCAACGTCCTGACTTTC.

This rearrangement joins TRBV5-4 to TRBJ2-5; 10 bases are shared with TRBD1. The CDR3 is made up of 14 amino acids. Per germline, CDR1 SGHNT and CDR2 YYREEE (reference sequence). V was clipped by 9 bases and J by 5 bases; unmatched bases: 10. The CDR3 loop reads CAKLGDRGQETQYF. The CDR3 DNA follows: TGTGCCAAACTAGGGGACAGGGGTCAGGAGACCCAGTACTTC.

The genes are TRBV6-5 and TRBJ1-5; D gene uncertain. This CDR3 is built from 15 residues. The V gene lost 6 bases and the J gene lost 2 bases, with 14 bases spanning the gap. Germline assignment: CDR1 MNHEY and CDR2 SVGAGI. CDR3 DNA sequence: TGTGCCAGCAGCTCCCCCGCGGTAGGCAATCAGCCCCAGCATTTT. Amino acids: CASSSPAVGNQPQHF.

The chain combines TRBV15 with TRBJ1-1; D ambiguous. CDR1 and CDR2 (germline): LNHNV, YYDKDF (reference sequence). V shed 1 base and J shed 5 bases, with 17 bases lying between them. The CDR3 sequence is 16 residues long. CDR3 region: CATSRGGLGSWTEAFF. CDR3 nucleotides: TGTGCCACCAGCAGAGGAGGACTAGGGTCGTGGACTGAAGCTTTCTTT.

The genes are TRBV19 and TRBJ2-2; 12 bases agree with TRBD2. CDR3 size: 15 residues. The trim removed 4 bases at V and 6 bases at J, leaving 3 bases unmatched. The V gene's germline CDR1 is LNHDA and CDR2 SQIVND (reference sequence). CDR3 sequence: CASSKLAGGPGELFF. In nucleotides, the CDR3 is TGTGCCAGTAGTAAACTAGCGGGAGGCCCCGGGGAGCTGTTTTTT.

This clone occurred once. The rearrangement links TRBV29-1 to TRBJ2-5, with 8 bases fitting TRBD2. The junction had 5 bases not matched to a gene; V was cut back by 7 bases and J by 1 base. CDR1 SQVTM and CDR2 ANQGSEA come from the germline V gene. This CDR3 is 13 amino acids long. This CDR3 is CSAGGAPQETQYF. CDR3 nucleotides: TGCAGCGCCGGGGGGGCACCCCAAGAGACCCAGTACTTC.

The gene calls are TRBV6-2 or TRBV6-3 and TRBJ2-5; D is perhaps TRBD2 (5 bases). This CDR3 comprises 13 residues. The germline V and J ends were trimmed by 1 base and 7 bases, with 10 bases remaining between them. Germline CDR1 MNHEY, CDR2 SVGEGT. The CDR3 sequence: CASSYLEAGTQYF. CDR3 coding DNA: TGTGCCAGCAGTTACTTGGAGGCGGGGACCCAGTACTTC.

The gene calls are TRBV5-1 and TRBJ2-2; 9 nucleotides agree with TRBD2. The J segment lost 6 bases and the V segment lost 3 bases, leaving 3 bases of the junction unmatched. The CDR3 length is 14 residues. Looked up from germline, CDR1 is SGHRS and CDR2 is YFSETQ. The CDR3 region is CASSWGLAAGELFF. In nucleotides, the CDR3 is TGCGCCAGCAGCTGGGGACTAGCTGCCGGGGAGCTGTTTTTT.

This clone was found a few times. This chain joins TRBV6-1 and TRBJ2-5; 8 nucleotides align to TRBD1. Germline V lookup: CDR1 MNHNS, CDR2 SASEGT. After removal of 3 bases from V and 4 bases from J, the junction contained 1 base not matched to a gene. The length of the CDR3 is 13 residues. The CDR3 nucleotides are TGTGCCAGCAGTGACAGGGGGCGAGAGACCCAGTACTTC. The encoded protein is CASSDRGRETQYF.

V is TRBV18 and J is TRBJ2-3, with TRBD2 matching over 13 bases. Germline V gives CDR1 KGHSH, CDR2 LQKENI. The CDR3 is 16 residues long. Trimming removed 4 bases from V and 2 bases from J; junction bases left unmatched: 3. Here the CDR3 DNA reads TGTGCCAGCTCACTGGGGACTAGCGGGATCACAGATACGCAGTATTTT. It specifies CASSLGTSGITDTQYF. The whole variable domain, remainder taken from reference TRBV18 and TRBJ2-3, is NAGVMQNPRHLVRRRGQEARLRCSPMKGHSHVYWYRQLPEEGLKFMVYLQKENIIDESGMPKERFSAEFPKEGPSILRIQQVVRGDSAAYFCASSLGTSGITDTQYFGPGTRLTVL.

The chain joins TRBV6-5 to TRBJ2-5, with D tentatively TRBD1 (6 bases). Trimming stripped 7 bases from V and 1 base from J, with 10 bases between. The germline V gene encodes CDR1 MNHEY and CDR2 SVGAGI. The CDR3 totals 13 residues. CDR3 sequence: CASTGAGQETQYF. The CDR3 DNA reads TGTGCCAGCACAGGGGCTGGCCAAGAGACCCAGTACTTC.

This clone turned up a few times. This rearrangement joins TRBV6-6 to TRBJ2-1; 7 bases are a match to TRBD2. Germline lookup yields CDR1 MNHNY and CDR2 SVGAGI (reference sequence). J lost 7 bases, V lost 4 bases, and 4 bases had no gene match. CDR3 length equals 13 residues. CDR3 amino acids: CASSWEGRNEQFF. In nucleotides, the CDR3 is TGTGCCAGCAGTTGGGAGGGCAGGAATGAGCAGTTCTTC.

This clone showed up just a few times. The chain combines TRBV10-3 with TRBJ2-2; the D gene is possibly TRBD2 (6 bases). Germline assignment: CDR1 ENHRY and CDR2 SYGVKD. The V gene lost 9 bases and the J gene lost 0 bases, with 11 bases spanning the gap. This CDR3 has 14 amino acids. CDR3 protein: CAMKSGPNTGELFF. The CDR3 bases are TGTGCCATGAAAAGCGGGCCGAACACCGGGGAGCTGTTTTTT.

This clone was found once. The CDR3 reads CASSLSGGTGELFF. CDR3 coding DNA: TGTGCCAGCAGTTTATCAGGGGGAACCGGGGAGCTGTTTTTT. The chain employs TRBV28 and TRBJ2-2, with TRBD1 identical over 7 bases. The germline gives CDR1 MDHEN, CDR2 SYDVKM. V lost 1 base to trimming and J lost 5 bases; unmatched junction nucleotides: 1. This CDR3 spans 14 amino acids.

DNA for the CDR3: TGTGCCAGCAGCGTAGAAGGGACTAGCTTCAATGAGCAGTTCTTC. Its translation: CASSVEGTSFNEQFF. The chain uses TRBV9 and TRBJ2-1; TRBD2 matches at 9 bases. V dropped 0 bases and J dropped 6; count of bases not matched to a gene: 4. CDR3 length: 15 residues. Germline CDR1 SGDLS, CDR2 YYNGEE.